This TCR beta chain was documented in a study of T-cell memory formation after mild COVID-19. Overall study results and limits: The pre-infection memory compartment contained some responding clones, suggesting cross-reactive memory joined. Whereas later expanders leaned CD4+, clones contracting day 15 to 85 showed a balanced CD4/CD8 makeup.

This clonotype was picked up a small number of times. The target antigen is unknown. The CDR3 has 14 amino acids. Germline V gene sequence: CDR1 KGHSH, CDR2 LQKENI. V lost 3 bases, J lost 7 bases, and 5 bases stayed unmatched. Employing constant-segment primers, 5'RACE generated TCR alpha and TCR beta cDNA libraries bearing sample barcodes and UMIs. MiXCR was run by TCRdb on the 5' RACE reads, yielding one entry per CDR3 protein. The table lists just under 550,000 distinct CDR3 sequences, about a fifth of them singletons, with under 15% in the top ten. The sequence was obtained from an adult woman who had mild COVID-19 (a few samples of this study predate the infection). Cell type and time point are not known. The rearrangement links TRBV18 to TRBJ2-7; 11 bases agree with TRBD2. The sequenced material came from PBMCs or a T cell subset sorted from them (not recorded which). CDR3 in amino acids: CASSPGLAVQEQYF. DNA for the CDR3: TGTGCCAGCTCACCGGGACTAGCGGTTCAAGAGCAGTACTTC.